Following are 30 T cell receptor beta chains from one sample sequenced in a study of blood T cell repertoires in COVID-19. Only in-frame clones appear in the TCRdb table, and some are missing; sequencing was by immunoSEQ multiplex PCR. The repertoire has a few hundred thousand clones, approximately 87% of them found once; the top ten carry about 10%. The sequencing input was PBMCs or T cells enriched from blood (not recorded which). These receptors were obtained from a woman between 50 and 59 years old who had recovered from COVID-19.

V gene TRBV28 combines with J gene TRBJ1-1, with 7 bases identical to TRBD1. CDR3 length equals 16 residues. Germline-derived CDR1 and CDR2 are MDHEN and SYDVKM. Trimming cost V 5 bases and J 1 base; bases outside gene matches: 10. The CDR3 DNA sequence: TGTGCCAGCAGTCGAGGCCTAAACAGGGGGAACACTGAAGCTTTCTTT. Translated: CASSRGLNRGNTEAFF. Filled out from reference TRBV28 and TRBJ1-1, the complete variable domain reads DVKVTQSSRYLVKRTGEKVFLECVQDMDHENMFWYRQDPGLGLRLIYFSYDVKMKEKGDIPEGYSVSREKKERFSLILESASTNQTSMYLCASSRGLNRGNTEAFFGQGTRLTVV.

The chain combines TRBV4-3 with TRBJ2-3, with TRBD2 identical over 7 bases. The length of the CDR3 is 16 residues. Trimming at V came to 0 bases and at J to 2 bases, leaving 5 bases not matched to a gene. Germline V gives CDR1 LGHNA, CDR2 YSLEER. In DNA, the CDR3 is TGCGCCAGCAGCCAAGACGCGGGGGTTCACACAGATACGCAGTATTTT. Translation: CASSQDAGVHTDTQYF.

V is TRBV3-1 (or the pseudogene TRBV3-2) and J is TRBJ2-3, with D possibly TRBD2 on 5 matching bases. Germline CDR1 LGHDT, CDR2 YNNKEL (reference sequence). With 2 bases removed from V and 2 bases from J, the gap between germline ends came to 8 bases. The CDR3 covers 14 residues. Here the CDR3 reads CASSQFLATDTQYF. In DNA, the CDR3 is TGTGCCAGCAGCCAATTCCTAGCCACAGATACGCAGTATTTT.

This clone appeared a single time. The V and J genes are TRBV7-9 and TRBJ2-2, with 7 bases aligning to TRBD1. After removal of 4 bases from V and 2 bases from J, the junction contained 1 base not matched to a gene. The CDR3 spans 14 residues. Germline assignment: CDR1 SEHNR and CDR2 FQNEAQ (reference sequence). CDR3 nucleotide sequence: TGTGCCAGCAGCTGGGACAGTAACACCGGGGAGCTGTTTTTT. Translating gives CASSWDSNTGELFF.

The rearrangement uses TRBV19 and TRBJ1-5; TRBD1 aligns across 7 bases. Germline values: CDR1 LNHDA, CDR2 SQIVND (reference sequence). There are 16 residues in the CDR3. The J segment lost 6 bases and the V segment lost 3 bases, leaving 11 bases of the junction unmatched. Written as DNA, the CDR3 is TGTGCCAGTAGTATCGGATTTGTGTCAGGGGGTCAGCCCCAGCATTTT. Its protein is CASSIGFVSGGQPQHF.

The V call is TRBV27, the J call TRBJ2-7, with TRBD1 identical over 10 bases. Trimming took 8 bases from V and 5 from J; bases not matched to a gene: 9. The CDR3 is 14 residues long. CDR1 is MNHEY, CDR2 SMNVEV, per germline (reference sequence). The CDR3 loop is CASSRDRGFHEQYF. CDR3 nucleotides: TGTGCCAGCTCTAGGGACAGGGGTTTCCACGAGCAGTACTTC.

The sample holds a few counts of this clone. The gene calls are TRBV19 and TRBJ1-2; 9 nucleotides agree with TRBD1. The V segment lost 11 bases and the J segment 2 bases; nucleotides outside the gene matches: 0. The CDR3 covers 11 residues. Germline V lookup: CDR1 LNHDA, CDR2 SQIVND (reference sequence). The CDR3 nucleotides are TGTGCCGGACAGGGGAACTATGGCTACACCTTC. This gives the protein CAGQGNYGYTF.

The chain joins TRBV5-1 to TRBJ1-2; D is undetermined. Germline assignment: CDR1 SGHRS and CDR2 YFSETQ. The CDR3 covers 13 residues. Trimming took 1 base from V and 1 from J, leaving 5 bases between them. CDR3 in amino acids: CASSLSRNYGYTF. As DNA, the CDR3 is TGCGCCAGCAGCTTGTCCCGTAACTATGGCTACACCTTC.

This sequence joins TRBV25-1 and TRBJ1-3; 8 bases fit TRBD1. This CDR3 contains 15 residues. Germline V gene lookup returns CDR1 MGHDK and CDR2 SYGVNS. The V gene end was trimmed by 2 bases and the J gene end by 8 bases; junction bases not matched to a gene: 8. The CDR3 nucleotides are TGTGCCAGCAGTGAAGCCGGACAGGGTAGGGACACCATATATTTT. Protein sequence: CASSEAGQGRDTIYF.

The chain joins TRBV7-3 to TRBJ1-6; TRBD1 is a possible D gene (5 bases). The CDR3 is made up of 14 amino acids. The V and J ends lost 2 bases and 6 bases respectively, with 8 bases between them. Per the germline V gene, CDR1 is SGHTA and CDR2 is FQGTGA. The CDR3 sequence is CASSLGTPNSPLHF. The CDR3, as DNA: TGTGCCAGCAGCTTAGGGACTCCTAATTCACCCCTCCACTTT.

The genes are TRBV30 and TRBJ1-1, with D hard to call. V shed 3 bases and J shed 3 bases, with 11 bases lying between them. The germline CDR1 and CDR2 sequences are GTSNPN and SVGIG (reference sequence). The CDR3 contains 13 residues. CDR3 sequence reads: CAWSRTRDTEAFF. In DNA, the CDR3 is TGTGCCTGGAGCCGAACCCGGGACACTGAAGCTTTCTTT.

This chain joins TRBV30 and TRBJ2-1; D is unclear. The CDR3 spans 15 residues. Germline V gene data show CDR1 as GTSNPN and CDR2 as SVGIG (reference sequence). The V gene lost 0 bases and the J gene lost 3 bases, with 12 bases spanning the gap. The CDR3 DNA is TGTGCCTGGAGTGTAAGCCGAGACATCTACAATGAGCAGTTCTTC. This encodes CAWSVSRDIYNEQFF.

The V and J genes are TRBV19 and TRBJ1-1; perhaps TRBD1 as D (5 bases). The CDR3 totals 15 residues. Trimming cost V 2 bases and J 6 bases, with 16 bases left between them. The germline CDR1 and CDR2 sequences are LNHDA and SQIVND (reference sequence). In DNA form, the CDR3 reads TGTGCCAGTAGTATAATGGGGTCAGGGTACGCTGAAGCTTTCTTT. Amino acids: CASSIMGSGYAEAFF.

This rearrangement joins TRBV6-4 to TRBJ2-3, with TRBD2 as a possible D gene (6 bases). Germline V gene sequence: CDR1 MRHNA, CDR2 SNTAGT. Trimming stripped 4 bases from V and 6 bases from J, with 8 bases between. The CDR3 covers 12 residues. The CDR3 nucleotides read TGTGCCAGCAGTGGGGAGGTGGATACGCAGTATTTT. It codes for CASSGEVDTQYF.

The chain recombines TRBV6-2 or TRBV6-3 with TRBJ1-5, with 7 bases fitting TRBD1. The CDR3 is 15 amino acids. Trimming cost V 2 bases and J 2 bases; bases outside gene matches: 3. Germline CDR1 MNHEY, CDR2 SVGEGT. CDR3 protein: CASSYRDSRNQPQHF. The CDR3 DNA sequence: TGTGCCAGCAGTTACAGGGACAGCCGCAATCAGCCCCAGCATTTT.

The CDR3 is CASSPPQRGGLTNIQYF. The CDR3 DNA follows: TGTGCCAGCAGCCCACCACAGCGGGGGGGCCTGACAAACATTCAGTACTTC. J is TRBJ2-4 and V is TRBV11-2; 10 positions match TRBD2. The CDR3 runs to 17 residues. With V trimmed by 5 bases and J by 6 bases, 13 bases remained unmatched. Germline loops: CDR1 SGHAT, CDR2 FQNNGV.

The J gene is TRBJ1-6, the V gene TRBV7-9; D uncertain. CDR1 SEHNR and CDR2 FQNEAQ come from the germline V gene (reference sequence). The CDR3 sequence is 13 residues long. V was clipped by 1 base and J by 10 bases, with 8 bases between them. The CDR3 sequence: CASSLEQRSPLHF. Here the CDR3 DNA reads TGTGCCAGCAGCTTAGAGCAGAGGTCACCCCTCCACTTT.

This clone occurred once. The rearrangement joins TRBV19 to TRBJ1-2, with 7 positions matching TRBD1. CDR1 is LNHDA and CDR2 is SQIVND in the germline V gene (reference sequence). V lost 8 bases, J lost 8 bases, and 17 bases stayed unmatched. This CDR3 has 15 residues. The CDR3 protein is CASQTGTLDSRGYTF. The CDR3 DNA is TGTGCCAGTCAGACAGGGACTCTCGACTCGAGGGGCTACACCTTC. Variable domain in full (rest from reference TRBV19 and TRBJ1-2): DGGITQSPKYLFRKEGQNVTLSCEQNLNHDAMYWYRQDPGQGLRLIYYSQIVNDFQKGDIAEGYSVSREKKESFPLTVTSAQKNPTAFYLCASQTGTLDSRGYTFGSGTRLTVV.

This chain joins TRBV6-5 and TRBJ1-2, with 7 bases fitting TRBD1. The germline V gene has CDR1 MNHEY and CDR2 SVGAGI. The V gene end was trimmed by 2 bases and the J gene end by 8 bases; junction bases not matched to a gene: 8. The CDR3 contains 14 residues. The CDR3 bases are TGTGCCAGCAGTTACGGGCAGGGGGTTGGAGGCTACACCTTC. This gives the protein CASSYGQGVGGYTF.

The count of this clone is one. This chain connects TRBV2 to TRBJ2-3, with D possibly being TRBD2 (6 bases). Trimming took off 5 bases at V and 7 bases at J, with 16 bases between the two ends. The CDR3 is 14 amino acids. In germline, CDR1 is SNHLY, CDR2 FYNNEI. The CDR3 here is CASSQKTLAHTQYF. In DNA, the CDR3 is TGTGCCAGCAGTCAAAAAACACTAGCACATACGCAGTATTTT.

This clone has just a few counts. The chain combines TRBV6-4 with TRBJ2-5, with 10 bases matching TRBD2. Germline V CDR1 and CDR2: MRHNA, SNTAGT. CDR3 length: 15 residues. After removal of 5 bases from V and 1 base from J, the junction contained 4 bases not matched to a gene. DNA for the CDR3: TGTGCCAGCAGTCGGACTAGCGGTACCCAAGAGACCCAGTACTTC. Its protein product is CASSRTSGTQETQYF.

The chain joins TRBV9 to TRBJ1-2; D gene unclear. The CDR3 runs 11 residues. The ends were cut back, 5 bases at V and 8 bases at J, with 10 bases in the middle. Germline assignment: CDR1 SGDLS and CDR2 YYNGEE. Here the CDR3 reads CASSFPAGYTF. As DNA, the CDR3 is TGTGCCAGCAGTTTCCCCGCGGGCTACACCTTC.

This sequence joins TRBV2 and TRBJ1-2, with D unresolved. CDR1 is SNHLY and CDR2 is FYNNEI in the germline V gene. V lost 8 bases and J lost 0, with 10 bases in between. This CDR3 is 13 amino acids long. This chain's CDR3 is CASPSTTNYGYTF. CDR3 nucleotides: TGTGCCAGCCCGAGTACTACTAACTATGGCTACACCTTC.

The genes are TRBV10-3 and TRBJ2-5; the match to TRBD2 covers 7 bases. Per the germline V gene, CDR1 is ENHRY and CDR2 is SYGVKD. Trimming took 10 bases from V and 2 from J; bases not matched to a gene: 13. The CDR3 has 15 amino acids. The CDR3 DNA reads as TGTGCCAGCCGTCAGGCTAGCGGCCTACAAGAGACCCAGTACTTC. Translated: CASRQASGLQETQYF.

The chain uses TRBV5-1 and TRBJ1-1; 10 nucleotides align to TRBD1. CDR3 length: 17 amino acids. V was clipped by 3 bases and J by 5 bases; unmatched bases: 13. The V gene's germline CDR1 is SGHRS and CDR2 YFSETQ. The CDR3 loop is CASSSAFLGQGNTEAFF. CDR3 nucleotides: TGCGCCAGCAGCTCGGCGTTCTTGGGACAGGGGAATACTGAAGCTTTCTTT.

This clone was observed a handful of times. The V and J genes are TRBV5-1 and TRBJ1-5; D perhaps matches TRBD1 (6 bases). The CDR3 has 15 residues. CDR1 is SGHRS and CDR2 is YFSETQ in the germline V gene. Trimming took 0 bases from V and 6 from J, leaving 13 bases between them. CDR3 amino acids: CASSLEGIRGQPQHF. CDR3 coding DNA: TGCGCCAGCAGCTTGGAGGGGATCAGGGGTCAGCCCCAGCATTTT.

The J gene is TRBJ1-3, the V gene TRBV19; weak D call: TRBD1 (6 bases). CDR1 is LNHDA and CDR2 is SQIVND in the germline V gene (reference sequence). This CDR3 has 15 amino acids. V was shortened by 6 bases and J by 6 bases, with 18 bases between the two germline ends. The CDR3 loop is CASRTPQGVKNTIYF. CDR3 coding DNA: TGTGCCAGTAGGACTCCACAGGGTGTTAAAAACACCATATATTTT.

The genes are TRBV6-1 and TRBJ2-5; D unresolved. The CDR3 extends over 14 amino acids. The ends were cut back, 3 bases at V and 2 bases at J, with 10 bases in the middle. Per germline, CDR1 MNHNS and CDR2 SASEGT. The CDR3 coding sequence is TGTGCCAGCAGTGACGTACTCCGACAAGAGACCCAGTACTTC. Translation: CASSDVLRQETQYF.

This chain uses TRBV5-1 with TRBJ1-1; D is unclear. The CDR3 is made up of 14 amino acids. The V and J ends lost 0 bases and 0 bases respectively, with 6 bases between them. Germline loops: CDR1 SGHRS, CDR2 YFSETQ. The CDR3 nucleotides read TGCGCCAGCAGCTTGGCGAGCATGAACACTGAAGCTTTCTTT. Its protein product is CASSLASMNTEAFF. Based on the CDR3 plus reference TRBV5-1 and TRBJ1-1, the full variable domain is KAGVTQTPRYLIKTRGQQVTLSCSPISGHRSVSWYQQTPGQGLQFLFEYFSETQRNKGNFPGRFSGRQFSNSRSEMNVSTLELGDSALYLCASSLASMNTEAFFGQGTRLTVV.

The J gene is TRBJ1-3, the V gene TRBV5-1; no clear D. In germline, CDR1 is SGHRS, CDR2 YFSETQ. V shed 4 bases and J shed 0 bases, with 17 bases lying between them. CDR3 length equals 17 residues. In DNA form, the CDR3 reads TGCGCCAGCAGCCTGCCGTTGGGCGAAGGCTCTGGAAACACCATATATTTT. Amino acid sequence: CASSLPLGEGSGNTIYF.